Each of the 31 T cell receptor beta chains below was sequenced from the same sample in a study of cytomegalovirus exposure and HLA in healthy donors. The PCR was carried out with 60 Vbeta primers and 13 Jbeta primers. Libraries were prepared by immunoSEQ multiplex PCR; TCRdb keeps only in-frame clonotypes and omits some of them. This table holds roughly 130,000 clones, 75% to 90% found once. What was sequenced was PBMCs. Every receptor here comes from a middle-aged man in good health and CMV-seronegative.

The genes are TRBV6-1 and TRBJ1-5; 10 nucleotides match TRBD1. Trimming removed 4 bases from V and 0 bases from J; junction bases left unmatched: 9. From germline, CDR1 is MNHNS and CDR2 SASEGT. This CDR3 comprises 18 residues. The CDR3 DNA follows: TGTGCCAGCAGTGGGGGGGACAGGGGAGGGTTTAGCAATCAGCCCCAGCATTTT. It translates to CASSGGDRGGFSNQPQHF.

The CDR3 nucleotides are TGTGCCAGCAGGGTCGGACTAGCGGGGGTCCCCACGGAGTTCTTC. The encoded protein is CASRVGLAGVPTEFF. The chain links TRBV28 to TRBJ2-1; 13 bases match TRBD2. This CDR3 has 15 residues. V lost 6 bases and J lost 14; bases outside the gene matches: 13. Germline CDR1 and CDR2: MDHEN and SYDVKM.

This clone was seen more than once but under ten times. The rearrangement joins TRBV5-5 to TRBJ2-5; 8 nucleotides align to TRBD1. V dropped 4 bases and J dropped 3; count of bases not matched to a gene: 11. CDR3 length equals 16 residues. CDR1 and CDR2 from the germline V gene are SGHKS and YYEKEE (reference sequence). In DNA, the CDR3 is TGTGCCAGCAGCCTCCACCTGGACAGGGATAAAGAGACCCAGTACTTC. As protein: CASSLHLDRDKETQYF.

The genes are TRBV27 and TRBJ1-2; maybe TRBD1 (6 bases). This CDR3 is built from 14 residues. In germline, CDR1 is MNHEY, CDR2 SMNVEV (reference sequence). The ends were cut back, 6 bases at V and 2 bases at J, with 13 bases in the middle. In nucleotides, the CDR3 is TGTGCCAGCAGACCCGGACAGCTGAACTATGGCTACACCTTC. Amino acid sequence: CASRPGQLNYGYTF.

The chain uses TRBV11-2 and TRBJ1-4; no clear D. Germline CDR1 is SGHAT and CDR2 is FQNNGV. Trimming stripped 6 bases from V and 2 bases from J, with 7 bases between. CDR3 length: 13 amino acids. The CDR3 here is CASSTLTNEKLFF. CDR3 nucleotide sequence: TGTGCCAGCAGTACTCTGACTAATGAAAAACTGTTTTTT.

The chain carries TRBV6-1 and TRBJ1-4; D is perhaps TRBD1 (6 bases). Germline CDR1 and CDR2: MNHNS and SASEGT. Trimming pared 2 bases from V and 3 bases from J, leaving 10 bases between. CDR3 length: 15 residues. The CDR3 nucleotides read TGTGCCAGCAGTGAAACAGGGCTATCTAATGAAAAACTGTTTTTT. This sequence encodes CASSETGLSNEKLFF.

The chain is built from TRBV7-3 and TRBJ2-3; 7 positions agree with TRBD2. Germline V lookup: CDR1 SGHTA, CDR2 FQGTGA. Germline trimming cut 2 bases from V and 0 bases from J; bases unmatched to any gene: 5. The CDR3 runs 16 residues. The CDR3 protein is CASSLGRETSTDTQYF. The CDR3 DNA is TGTGCCAGCAGCTTAGGGCGGGAGACGAGCACAGATACGCAGTATTTT.

This clone was recorded a few times. The chain is built from TRBV7-9 and TRBJ1-3; D is possibly TRBD1 (6 bases). The ends were cut back, 0 bases at V and 0 bases at J, with 9 bases in the middle. The CDR3 runs 16 residues. The germline CDR1 and CDR2 sequences are SEHNR and FQNEAQ (reference sequence). The CDR3 DNA reads as TGTGCCAGCAGCTTAGCGGGACAAAGCTCTGGAAACACCATATATTTT. Translation gives CASSLAGQSSGNTIYF.

J is TRBJ1-2 and V is TRBV5-1; maybe TRBD1 (5 bases). Trimming left V 7 bases short and J 5 bases short, with 18 bases between. The germline V gene encodes CDR1 SGHRS and CDR2 YFSETQ. CDR3 length: 14 amino acids. The CDR3 sequence is CASGHQSALYGYTF. For the CDR3, the DNA is TGCGCCAGCGGACACCAATCAGCCTTATATGGCTACACCTTC.

V usage is TRBV5-1 and J usage is TRBJ2-5; 8 nucleotides line up with TRBD2. Germline CDR1 and CDR2: SGHRS and YFSETQ. Germline trimming cut 4 bases from V and 5 bases from J; bases unmatched to any gene: 7. CDR3 length: 14 residues. The CDR3, as DNA: TGCGCCAGCAGCGGCGGGAGGAATCGGGAGACCCAGTACTTC. It yields the protein CASSGGRNRETQYF. The full variable domain, in which reference TRBV5-1 and TRBJ2-5 provide the parts outside the CDR3, is KAGVTQTPRYLIKTRGQQVTLSCSPISGHRSVSWYQQTPGQGLQFLFEYFSETQRNKGNFPGRFSGRQFSNSRSEMNVSTLELGDSALYLCASSGGRNRETQYFGPGTRLLVL.

V is TRBV5-1 and J is TRBJ1-1; 7 bases are a match to TRBD1. Losses at the gene ends were 0 bases for V and 5 bases for J; bases not matched to a gene: 10. In germline, CDR1 is SGHRS, CDR2 YFSETQ. The CDR3 is 16 amino acids. CDR3 nucleotides: TGCGCCAGCAGCTTGGTAACACCAGGGGGTAGGACTGAAGCTTTCTTT. Protein sequence: CASSLVTPGGRTEAFF.

This chain joins TRBV10-2 and TRBJ2-5; 7 bases are a match to TRBD2. Trimming removed 6 bases from V and 2 bases from J; junction bases left unmatched: 3. CDR3 length: 13 residues. Germline V gives CDR1 WSHSY, CDR2 SAAADI. DNA of the CDR3: TGCGCCAGCAGATTAGCGGGTCAAGAGACCCAGTACTTC. Encoded protein: CASRLAGQETQYF.

The sample holds a few counts of this clone. The CDR3 nucleotides are TGTGCCAGCAGCCCGGCGGCTTTCTATGGCTACACCTTC. Residues: CASSPAAFYGYTF. This rearrangement joins TRBV14 to TRBJ1-2, with no clear D. Trimming pared 4 bases from V and 4 bases from J, leaving 10 bases between. The CDR3 has 13 amino acids. The germline V gene encodes CDR1 SGHDN and CDR2 FVKESK.

The gene calls are TRBV30 and TRBJ2-5; D possibly corresponds to TRBD1 (6 bases). With 3 bases removed from V and 2 bases from J, the gap between germline ends came to 13 bases. The germline gives CDR1 GTSNPN, CDR2 SVGIG (reference sequence). The CDR3 runs to 14 residues. The CDR3 nucleotides read TGTGCCTGGAGCTTCGGACAGCCTCAAGAGACCCAGTACTTC. This encodes CAWSFGQPQETQYF.

The chain recombines TRBV10-2 with TRBJ2-7; 7 positions match TRBD1. Germline V gene sequence: CDR1 WSHSY, CDR2 SAAADI. The CDR3 loop spans 14 amino acids. The V gene end was trimmed by 8 bases and the J gene end by 1 base; junction bases not matched to a gene: 8. The CDR3 loop is CASLGAGGSYEQYF. CDR3 bases: TGCGCCAGCCTGGGGGCAGGGGGATCCTACGAGCAGTACTTC.

This clone has just a few counts. The chain links TRBV19 to TRBJ2-7; no clear D gene. Germline V CDR1 and CDR2: LNHDA, SQIVND (reference sequence). The CDR3 contains 13 residues. Trimming pared 6 bases from V and 2 bases from J, leaving 11 bases between. For the CDR3, the DNA is TGTGCCAGTAGGGGCCAGCCAACCTACGAGCAGTACTTC. It codes for CASRGQPTYEQYF.

This chain uses TRBV2 with TRBJ1-4, with 8 bases lining up with TRBD1. CDR1 and CDR2 from the germline V gene are SNHLY and FYNNEI. This CDR3 has 15 amino acids. The V gene end was trimmed by 3 bases and the J gene end by 5 bases; junction bases not matched to a gene: 5. In nucleotides, the CDR3 is TGTGCCAGCAGTGATCCGACAGGGGTAAATGAAAAACTGTTTTTT. It codes for CASSDPTGVNEKLFF. The whole variable domain, filled in from reference TRBV2 and TRBJ1-4, reads EPEVTQTPSHQVTQMGQEVILRCVPISNHLYFYWYRQILGQKVEFLVSFYNNEISEKSEIFDDQFSVERPDGSNFTLKIRSTKLEDSAMYFCASSDPTGVNEKLFFGSGTQLSVL.

The rearrangement uses TRBV7-8 and TRBJ2-5; D might be TRBD1 (5 bases). Trimming pared 3 bases from V and 5 bases from J, leaving 10 bases between. Germline-derived CDR1 and CDR2 are SGHVS and FQNEAQ. The CDR3 is 13 amino acids. The CDR3 DNA reads as TGTGCCAGCAGCTTTCACAGGACGGAGACCCAGTACTTC. It yields the protein CASSFHRTETQYF. Together with reference TRBV7-8 and TRBJ2-5, the CDR3 gives the full variable domain: GAGVSQSPRYKVAKRGQDVALRCDPISGHVSLFWYQQALGQGPEFLTYFQNEAQLDKSGLPSDRFFAERPEGSVSTLKIQRTQQEDSAVYLCASSFHRTETQYFGPGTRLLVL.

The V and J genes are TRBV7-9 and TRBJ2-7, with D perhaps TRBD2 (5 bases). CDR3 size: 14 residues. Germline V gene sequence: CDR1 SEHNR, CDR2 FQNEAQ (reference sequence). V was pared by 3 bases and J by 5 bases, with 14 bases between. CDR3 coding DNA: TGTGCCAGCAGCTTCGGGATCCCGACGGACGAGCAGTACTTC. This translates into CASSFGIPTDEQYF.

The chain is built from TRBV2 and TRBJ2-2; perhaps TRBD1 as D (6 bases). The length of the CDR3 is 14 residues. Deletions cut 6 bases from V and 3 bases from J, with 11 bases between. Germline V gives CDR1 SNHLY, CDR2 FYNNEI. Written as DNA, the CDR3 is TGTGCCAGCAGGGAGGACAGTTACACCGGGGAGCTGTTTTTT. Residues: CASREDSYTGELFF. The full variable domain, in which reference TRBV2 and TRBJ2-2 provide the parts outside the CDR3, is EPEVTQTPSHQVTQMGQEVILRCVPISNHLYFYWYRQILGQKVEFLVSFYNNEISEKSEIFDDQFSVERPDGSNFTLKIRSTKLEDSAMYFCASREDSYTGELFFGEGSRLTVL.

The chain recombines TRBV6-1 with TRBJ1-4, with 9 bases aligning to TRBD1. The trim removed 4 bases at V and 5 bases at J, leaving 5 bases unmatched. In germline, CDR1 is MNHNS, CDR2 SASEGT. This CDR3 comprises 15 residues. CDR3 nucleotide sequence: TGTGCCAGCAGTGTTGCCGGGACAGGGAATGAAAAACTGTTTTTT. Translation gives CASSVAGTGNEKLFF.

The rearrangement uses TRBV19 and TRBJ1-1; 10 nucleotides line up with TRBD1. V trimming: 3 bases; J trimming: 1 base; junction bases outside the gene matches: 11. The CDR3 has 18 residues. CDR1 is LNHDA, CDR2 SQIVND, per germline (reference sequence). This CDR3 is CASSMTLLGTGANTEAFF. CDR3 nucleotides: TGTGCCAGTAGTATGACCCTCCTAGGGACAGGGGCGAACACTGAAGCTTTCTTT.

Details on this clone: The same CDR3 can be traced to other DNA sequences in this sample. The chain combines TRBV5-1 with TRBJ2-1; 7 bases are shared with TRBD2. Trimming removed 0 bases from V and 3 bases from J; junction bases left unmatched: 3. CDR3 length equals 15 residues. Germline V gene lookup returns CDR1 SGHRS and CDR2 YFSETQ. CDR3 residues: CASSLALAVYNEQFF. Written as DNA, the CDR3 is TGCGCCAGCAGCTTGGCCCTAGCGGTCTACAATGAGCAGTTCTTC.

This chain connects TRBV30 to TRBJ1-6; 7 nucleotides align to TRBD1. Germline V gene sequence: CDR1 GTSNPN, CDR2 SVGIG (reference sequence). The J segment lost 6 bases and the V segment lost 8 bases, leaving 7 bases of the junction unmatched. The CDR3 runs to 13 residues. The CDR3 nucleotides are TGTGCCCTGATACGGGACAGTAATTCACCCCTCCACTTT. Translating gives CALIRDSNSPLHF.

V usage is TRBV4-2 and J usage is TRBJ2-7; no definite D call. CDR3 size: 14 residues. Germline V gene lookup returns CDR1 LGHNA and CDR2 YNFKEQ. Trimming removed 4 bases from V and 3 bases from J, with 13 bases in between. CDR3 sequence reads: CASSPEVLRYEQYF. In DNA, the CDR3 is TGTGCCAGCAGCCCCGAGGTACTCCGCTACGAGCAGTACTTC.

This chain uses TRBV2 with TRBJ1-1, with TRBD1 matching 7 bases. Germline loops: CDR1 SNHLY, CDR2 FYNNEI. Trimming took 5 bases from V and 2 from J; bases not matched to a gene: 2. The CDR3 has 13 amino acids. CDR3 coding DNA: TGTGCCAGCAGTTACAGGGGCAACACTGAAGCTTTCTTT. Its protein is CASSYRGNTEAFF. Supplemented by reference TRBV2 and TRBJ1-1, the full variable domain reads EPEVTQTPSHQVTQMGQEVILRCVPISNHLYFYWYRQILGQKVEFLVSFYNNEISEKSEIFDDQFSVERPDGSNFTLKIRSTKLEDSAMYFCASSYRGNTEAFFGQGTRLTVV.

The V call is TRBV7-3, the J call TRBJ2-5, with 7 bases fitting TRBD1. Germline trimming cut 6 bases from V and 3 bases from J; bases unmatched to any gene: 4. Per germline, CDR1 SGHTA and CDR2 FQGTGA. The CDR3 covers 13 residues. The DNA of the CDR3 is TGTGCCAGCAGTAGGGACAGAGAAGAGACCCAGTACTTC. Protein sequence: CASSRDREETQYF.

In its sample, this clone was seen a few times. Additional DNA sequences in this sample encode the identical CDR3. The chain couples TRBV10-3 to TRBJ2-5; 8 positions agree with TRBD1. The J segment lost 3 bases and the V segment lost 6 bases, leaving 0 bases of the junction unmatched. The CDR3 has 12 residues. In germline, CDR1 is ENHRY, CDR2 SYGVKD. CDR3 nucleotide sequence: TGTGCCATCAGGGACAGGGAAGAGACCCAGTACTTC. This translates into CAIRDREETQYF.

The chain links TRBV15 to TRBJ1-2; D not resolved. This CDR3 region has 15 residues. The V end was cut by 8 bases, the J end by 1 base, with 17 bases between. Germline CDR1 and CDR2: LNHNV and YYDKDF (reference sequence). For the CDR3, the DNA is TGTGCCACCGATCCCGGGGAGGGTGATAACTATGGCTACACCTTC. Protein product: CATDPGEGDNYGYTF.

The V and J genes are TRBV5-4 and TRBJ2-2, with D possibly TRBD1 on 5 matching bases. Trimming took off 3 bases at V and 2 bases at J, with 8 bases between the two ends. This CDR3 has 14 amino acids. Germline V lookup: CDR1 SGHNT, CDR2 YYREEE (reference sequence). The CDR3 nucleotides read TGTGCCAGCAGCTCAGGGATTAACACCGGGGAGCTGTTTTTT. Its protein product is CASSSGINTGELFF.

This rearrangement joins TRBV5-1 to TRBJ2-7; 8 bases are shared with TRBD1. The CDR3 is made up of 14 amino acids. Trimming removed 0 bases from V and 1 base from J; junction bases left unmatched: 0. Germline V gene sequence: CDR1 SGHRS, CDR2 YFSETQ. CDR3 residues: CASSLDRGSYEQYF. The CDR3 nucleotides read TGCGCCAGCAGCTTGGACAGGGGGTCCTACGAGCAGTACTTC.